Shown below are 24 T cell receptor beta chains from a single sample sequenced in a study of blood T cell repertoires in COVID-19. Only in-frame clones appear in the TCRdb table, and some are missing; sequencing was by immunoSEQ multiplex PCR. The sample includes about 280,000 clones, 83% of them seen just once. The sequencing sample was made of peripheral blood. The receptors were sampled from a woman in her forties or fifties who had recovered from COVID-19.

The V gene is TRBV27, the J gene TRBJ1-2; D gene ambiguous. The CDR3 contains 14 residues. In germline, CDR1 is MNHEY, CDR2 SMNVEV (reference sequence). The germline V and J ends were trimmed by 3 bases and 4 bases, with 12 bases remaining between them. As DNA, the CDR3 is TGTGCCAGCAGTTTGGACGGGGTCGCCTATGGCTACACCTTC. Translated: CASSLDGVAYGYTF.

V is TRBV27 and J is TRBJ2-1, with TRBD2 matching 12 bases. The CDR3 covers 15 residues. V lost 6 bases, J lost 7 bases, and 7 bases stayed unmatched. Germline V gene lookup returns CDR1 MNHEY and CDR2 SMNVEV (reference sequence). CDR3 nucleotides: TGTGCCAGCAGCCTAGCGGGAGGGCCATTAAATGAGCAGTTCTTC. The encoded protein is CASSLAGGPLNEQFF.

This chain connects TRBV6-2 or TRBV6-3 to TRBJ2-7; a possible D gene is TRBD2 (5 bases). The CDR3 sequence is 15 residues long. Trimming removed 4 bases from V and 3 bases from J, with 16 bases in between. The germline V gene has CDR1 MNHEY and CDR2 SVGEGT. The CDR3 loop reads CASSSTFEGLYEQYF. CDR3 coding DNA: TGTGCCAGCAGTTCAACCTTTGAGGGTCTCTACGAGCAGTACTTC.

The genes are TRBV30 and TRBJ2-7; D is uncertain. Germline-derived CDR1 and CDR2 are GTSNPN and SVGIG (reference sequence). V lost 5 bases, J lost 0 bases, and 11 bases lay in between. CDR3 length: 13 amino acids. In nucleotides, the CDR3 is TGTGCCTGGGAGAACGACAACTCCTACGAGCAGTACTTC. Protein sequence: CAWENDNSYEQYF. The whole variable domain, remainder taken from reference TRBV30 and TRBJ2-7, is SQTIHQWPATLVQPVGSPLSLECTVEGTSNPNLYWYRQAAGRGLQLLFYSVGIGQISSEVPQNLSASRPQDRQFILSSKKLLLSDSGFYLCAWENDNSYEQYFGPGTRLTVT.

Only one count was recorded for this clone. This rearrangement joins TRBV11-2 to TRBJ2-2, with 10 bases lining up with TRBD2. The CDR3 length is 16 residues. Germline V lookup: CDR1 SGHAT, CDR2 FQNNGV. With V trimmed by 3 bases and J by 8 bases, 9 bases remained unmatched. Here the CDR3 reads CASSFGVAGGTGELFF. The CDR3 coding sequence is TGTGCCAGCAGCTTTGGTGTAGCGGGAGGTACGGGGGAGCTGTTTTTT. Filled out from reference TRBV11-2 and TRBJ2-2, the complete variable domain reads EAGVAQSPRYKIIEKRQSVAFWCNPISGHATLYWYQQILGQGPKLLIQFQNNGVVDDSQLPKDRFSAERLKGVDSTLKIQPAKLEDSAVYLCASSFGVAGGTGELFFGEGSRLTVL.

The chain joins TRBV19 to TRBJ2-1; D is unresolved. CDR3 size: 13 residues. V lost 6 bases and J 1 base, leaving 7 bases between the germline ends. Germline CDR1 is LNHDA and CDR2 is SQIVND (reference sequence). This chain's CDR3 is CASSTVSYNEQFF. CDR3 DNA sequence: TGTGCCAGTAGCACAGTTTCCTACAATGAGCAGTTCTTC.

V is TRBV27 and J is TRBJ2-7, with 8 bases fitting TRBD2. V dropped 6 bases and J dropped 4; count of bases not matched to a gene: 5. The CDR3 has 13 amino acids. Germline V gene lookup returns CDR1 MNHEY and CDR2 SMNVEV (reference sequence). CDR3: CASRGLGGYEQYF. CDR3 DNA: TGTGCCAGCAGGGGACTAGGGGGGTACGAGCAGTACTTC.

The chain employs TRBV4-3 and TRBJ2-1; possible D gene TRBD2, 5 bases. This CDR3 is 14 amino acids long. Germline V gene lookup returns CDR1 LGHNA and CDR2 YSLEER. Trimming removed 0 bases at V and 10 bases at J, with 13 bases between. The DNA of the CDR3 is TGCGCCAGCAGCCAAGATGGGAGCTTTGGCGAGCAGTTCTTC. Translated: CASSQDGSFGEQFF.

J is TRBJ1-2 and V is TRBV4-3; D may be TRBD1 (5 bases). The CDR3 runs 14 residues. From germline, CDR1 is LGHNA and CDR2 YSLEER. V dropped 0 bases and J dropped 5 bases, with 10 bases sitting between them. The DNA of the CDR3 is TGCGCCAGCAGCCAAGATCATCAGGGTTATGGCTACACCTTC. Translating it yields CASSQDHQGYGYTF.

Here the CDR3 reads CASSTSGQGNYGYTF. In DNA form, the CDR3 reads TGTGCCAGCAGTACCTCGGGACAGGGGAACTATGGCTACACCTTC. The J gene is TRBJ1-2, the V gene TRBV28; 10 bases fit TRBD1. This CDR3 contains 15 residues. Losses at the gene ends were 5 bases for V and 2 bases for J; bases not matched to a gene: 5. Germline V gene lookup returns CDR1 MDHEN and CDR2 SYDVKM.

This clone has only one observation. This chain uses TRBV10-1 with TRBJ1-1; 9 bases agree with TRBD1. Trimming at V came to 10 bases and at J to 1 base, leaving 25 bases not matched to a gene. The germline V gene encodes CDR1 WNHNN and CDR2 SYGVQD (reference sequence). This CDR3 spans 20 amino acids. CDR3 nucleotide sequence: TGCGCCACCAGGAGGTGGGCTGTGAATCGGCCGGGACAGGGGAACACTGAAGCTTTCTTT. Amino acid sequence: CATRRWAVNRPGQGNTEAFF.

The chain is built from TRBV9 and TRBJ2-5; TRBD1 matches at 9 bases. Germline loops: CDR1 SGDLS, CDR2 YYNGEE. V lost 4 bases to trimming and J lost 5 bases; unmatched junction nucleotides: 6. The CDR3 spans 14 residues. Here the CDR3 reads CASSPGQGRETQYF. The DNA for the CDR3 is TGTGCCAGCAGCCCGGGACAGGGACGGGAGACCCAGTACTTC.

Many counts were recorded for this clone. The chain's CDR3 is CASSPTGLLFTF. In DNA, the CDR3 is TGTGCCAGCAGCCCTACAGGGTTGCTTTTTACCTTC. V usage is TRBV9 and J usage is TRBJ1-2; a possible D gene is TRBD1 (6 bases). Trimming left V 4 bases short and J 14 bases short, with 18 bases between. Germline V CDR1 and CDR2: SGDLS, YYNGEE. The CDR3 loop spans 12 amino acids. Drawing the rest from reference TRBV9 and TRBJ1-2, the complete variable domain is DSGVTQTPKHLITATGQRVTLRCSPRSGDLSVYWYQQSLDQGLQFLIQYYNGEERAKGNILERFSAQQFPDLHSELNLSSLELGDSALYFCASSPTGLLFTFGSGTRLTVV.

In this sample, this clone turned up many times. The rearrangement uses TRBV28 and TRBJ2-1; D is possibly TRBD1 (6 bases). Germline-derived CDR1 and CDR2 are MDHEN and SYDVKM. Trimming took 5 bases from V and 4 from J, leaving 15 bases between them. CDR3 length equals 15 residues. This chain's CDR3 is CASSLPGHRYNEQFF. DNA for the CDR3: TGTGCCAGCAGTCTCCCGGGACACCGATACAATGAGCAGTTCTTC.

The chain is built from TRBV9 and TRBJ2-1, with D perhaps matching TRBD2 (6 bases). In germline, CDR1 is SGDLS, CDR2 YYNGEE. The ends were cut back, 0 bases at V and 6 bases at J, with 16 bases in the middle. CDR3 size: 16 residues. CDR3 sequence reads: CASSVGGRDSGNEQFF. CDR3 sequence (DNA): TGTGCCAGCAGCGTAGGAGGGCGGGACTCGGGCAATGAGCAGTTCTTC. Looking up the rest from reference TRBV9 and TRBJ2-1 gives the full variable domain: DSGVTQTPKHLITATGQRVTLRCSPRSGDLSVYWYQQSLDQGLQFLIQYYNGEERAKGNILERFSAQQFPDLHSELNLSSLELGDSALYFCASSVGGRDSGNEQFFGPGTRLTVL.

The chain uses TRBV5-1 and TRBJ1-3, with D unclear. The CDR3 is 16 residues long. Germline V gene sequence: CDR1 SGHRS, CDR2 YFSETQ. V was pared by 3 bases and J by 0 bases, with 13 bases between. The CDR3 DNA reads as TGCGCCAGCAGCTCCGCGGGTCTTCTCTCTGGAAACACCATATATTTT. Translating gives CASSSAGLLSGNTIYF.

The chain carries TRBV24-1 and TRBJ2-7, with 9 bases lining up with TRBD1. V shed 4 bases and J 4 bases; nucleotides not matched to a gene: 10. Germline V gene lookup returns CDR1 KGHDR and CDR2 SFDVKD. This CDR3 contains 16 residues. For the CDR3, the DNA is TGTGCCACCAGTGACACGGGACAGGGAGGTTCATACGAGCAGTACTTC. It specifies CATSDTGQGGSYEQYF.

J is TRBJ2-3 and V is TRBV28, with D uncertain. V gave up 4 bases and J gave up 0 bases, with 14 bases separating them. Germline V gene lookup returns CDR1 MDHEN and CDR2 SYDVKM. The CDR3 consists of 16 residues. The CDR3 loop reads CASSSVRKTSTDTQYF. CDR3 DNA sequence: TGTGCCAGCAGTTCAGTCAGGAAAACTAGCACAGATACGCAGTATTTT. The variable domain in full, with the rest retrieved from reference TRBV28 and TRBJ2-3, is DVKVTQSSRYLVKRTGEKVFLECVQDMDHENMFWYRQDPGLGLRLIYFSYDVKMKEKGDIPEGYSVSREKKERFSLILESASTNQTSMYLCASSSVRKTSTDTQYFGPGTRLTVL.

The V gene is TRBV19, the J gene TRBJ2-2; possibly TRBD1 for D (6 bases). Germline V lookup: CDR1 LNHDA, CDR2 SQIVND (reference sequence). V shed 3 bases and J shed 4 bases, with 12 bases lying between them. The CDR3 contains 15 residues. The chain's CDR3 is CASSILDRATGELFF. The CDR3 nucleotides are TGTGCCAGTAGTATTTTGGACAGAGCCACCGGGGAGCTGTTTTTT.

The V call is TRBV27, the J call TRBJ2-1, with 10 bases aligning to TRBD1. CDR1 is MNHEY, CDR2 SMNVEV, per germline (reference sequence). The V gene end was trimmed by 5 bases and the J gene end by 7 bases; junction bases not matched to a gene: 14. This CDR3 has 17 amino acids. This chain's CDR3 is CASSILTGGFEMNEQFF. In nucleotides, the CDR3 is TGTGCCAGCAGTATCTTGACAGGGGGCTTTGAGATGAATGAGCAGTTCTTC.

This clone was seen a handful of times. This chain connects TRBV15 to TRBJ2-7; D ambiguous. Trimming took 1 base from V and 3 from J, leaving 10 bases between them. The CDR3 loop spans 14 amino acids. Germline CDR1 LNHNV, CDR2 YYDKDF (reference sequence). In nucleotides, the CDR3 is TGTGCCACCAGCAGAGCTAGTGTCAGCTACGAGCAGTACTTC. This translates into CATSRASVSYEQYF. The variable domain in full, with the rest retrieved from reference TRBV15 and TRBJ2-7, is DAMVIQNPRYQVTQFGKPVTLSCSQTLNHNVMYWYQQKSSQAPKLLFHYYDKDFNNEADTPDNFQSRRPNTSFCFLDIRSPGLGDTAMYLCATSRASVSYEQYFGPGTRLTVT.

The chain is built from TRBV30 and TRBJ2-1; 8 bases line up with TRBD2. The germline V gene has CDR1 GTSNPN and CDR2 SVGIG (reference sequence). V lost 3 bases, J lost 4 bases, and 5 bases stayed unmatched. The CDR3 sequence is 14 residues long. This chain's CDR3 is CAWSSGGGYNEQFF. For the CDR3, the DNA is TGTGCCTGGAGCTCGGGCGGGGGGTACAATGAGCAGTTCTTC.

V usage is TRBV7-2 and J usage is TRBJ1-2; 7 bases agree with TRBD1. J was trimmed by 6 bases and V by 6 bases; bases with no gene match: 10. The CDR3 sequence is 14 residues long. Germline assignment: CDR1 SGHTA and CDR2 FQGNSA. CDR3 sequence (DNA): TGTGCCAGCAGACGGATCGACAGGGTTGATGGCTACACCTTC. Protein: CASRRIDRVDGYTF.

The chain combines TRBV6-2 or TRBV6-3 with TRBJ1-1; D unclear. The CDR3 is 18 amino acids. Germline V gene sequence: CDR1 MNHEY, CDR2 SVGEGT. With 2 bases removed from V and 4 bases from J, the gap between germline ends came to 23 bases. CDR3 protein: CASSYRPWREGRGTEAFF. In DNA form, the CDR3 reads TGTGCCAGCAGTTACCGGCCTTGGAGAGAGGGCCGGGGCACTGAAGCTTTCTTT.